One sample yielded the 2 T cell receptor beta chains listed below, sequenced in a study of shared clonotypes between healthy human individuals. The repertoire was sequenced with immunoSEQ multiplex PCR; TCRdb's copy has only in-frame clones and lacks some. Of about 490,000 clones listed, 76% are singletons. Sequencing was performed on PBMCs. Source of these receptors: a woman in her thirties or forties in good health. Some clones in this sample may be carry-over from other donors' samples.

The chain couples TRBV29-1 to TRBJ1-2; D remains ambiguous. In germline, CDR1 is SQVTM, CDR2 ANQGSEA. This CDR3 region has 11 residues. Deletions cut 6 bases from V and 5 bases from J, with 10 bases between. This CDR3 reads CSVVRAYGYTF. As DNA, the CDR3 is TGCAGCGTGGTGCGGGCGTATGGCTACACCTTC.

This clone has just one count. The V gene is TRBV6-5, the J gene TRBJ2-1; tentatively, D is TRBD2 (5 bases). Trimming took 4 bases from V and 6 from J, leaving 13 bases between them. Looked up from germline, CDR1 is MNHEY and CDR2 is SVGAGI. CDR3 size: 14 residues. The CDR3 region is CASSSGLGRNEQFF. The CDR3 region has the DNA TGTGCCAGCAGTTCCGGACTCGGGCGCAATGAGCAGTTCTTC.